This TCR beta chain comes out of a study of blood T cell repertoires in COVID-19. The germline V gene has CDR1 SNHLY and CDR2 FYNNEI. V lost 4 bases and J 8 bases, leaving 24 bases between the germline ends. The CDR3 has 17 amino acids. As handled by the study authors: Amplification of reference gene primers was used by the study to estimate nucleated cell counts. TCRdb's copy holds only in-frame clones and misses some; the assay was immunoSEQ multiplex PCR. The V and J calls and clone size come from that table; D and trimming were worked out from the DNA. The top ten hold roughly 20% of the sample, which has around 72,000 clones, 81% seen once.

This sequence was found in a woman aged 70-85 years with acute or convalescent COVID-19. The chain employs TRBV2 and TRBJ1-3; no firm D call. Sequences were obtained from peripheral blood. CDR3 sequence reads: CASSVGHGVTADYTIYF. CDR3 sequence (DNA): TGTGCCAGCAGTGTCGGGCACGGGGTCACAGCGGACTACACCATATATTTT.